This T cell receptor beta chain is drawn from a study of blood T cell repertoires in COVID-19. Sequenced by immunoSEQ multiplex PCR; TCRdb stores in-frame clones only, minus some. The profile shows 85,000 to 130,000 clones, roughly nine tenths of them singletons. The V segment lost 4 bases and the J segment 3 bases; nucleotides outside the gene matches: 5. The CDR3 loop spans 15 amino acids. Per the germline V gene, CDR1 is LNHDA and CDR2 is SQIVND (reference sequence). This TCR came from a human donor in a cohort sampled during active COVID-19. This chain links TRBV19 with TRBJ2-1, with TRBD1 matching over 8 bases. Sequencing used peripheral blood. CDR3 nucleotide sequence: TGTGCCAGTAGTACAGGGACAGGTTTCTACAATGAGCAGTTCTTC. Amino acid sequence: CASSTGTGFYNEQFF.